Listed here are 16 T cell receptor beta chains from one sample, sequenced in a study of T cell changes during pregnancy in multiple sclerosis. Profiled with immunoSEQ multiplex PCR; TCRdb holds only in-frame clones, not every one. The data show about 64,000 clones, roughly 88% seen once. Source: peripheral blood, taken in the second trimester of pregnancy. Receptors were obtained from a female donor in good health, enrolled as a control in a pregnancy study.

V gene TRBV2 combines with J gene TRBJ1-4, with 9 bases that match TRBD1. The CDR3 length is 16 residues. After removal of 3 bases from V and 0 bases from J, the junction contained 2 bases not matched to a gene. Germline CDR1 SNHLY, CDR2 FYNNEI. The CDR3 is CASSDDRGATNEKLFF. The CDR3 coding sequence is TGTGCCAGCAGTGATGACAGGGGGGCAACTAATGAAAAACTGTTTTTT.

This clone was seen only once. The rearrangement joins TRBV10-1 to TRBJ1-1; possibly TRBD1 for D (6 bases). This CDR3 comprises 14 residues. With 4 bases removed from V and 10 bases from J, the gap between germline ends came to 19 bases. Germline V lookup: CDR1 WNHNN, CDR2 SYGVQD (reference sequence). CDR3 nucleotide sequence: TGCGCCAGCAGTGGGACAGCCGAGTTTAGGGGAGCTTTCTTT. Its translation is CASSGTAEFRGAFF.

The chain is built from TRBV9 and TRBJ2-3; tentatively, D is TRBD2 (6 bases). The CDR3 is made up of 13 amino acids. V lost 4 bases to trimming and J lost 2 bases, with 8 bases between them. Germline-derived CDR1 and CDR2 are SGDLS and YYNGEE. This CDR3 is CASSRDFTDTQYF. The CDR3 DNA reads TGTGCCAGCAGCCGGGACTTCACAGATACGCAGTATTTT.

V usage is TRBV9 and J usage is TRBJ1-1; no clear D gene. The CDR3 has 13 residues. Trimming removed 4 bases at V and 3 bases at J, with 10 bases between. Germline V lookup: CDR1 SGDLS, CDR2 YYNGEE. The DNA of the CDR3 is TGTGCCAGCAGCCCCCCCGACTACACTGAAGCTTTCTTT. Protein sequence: CASSPPDYTEAFF. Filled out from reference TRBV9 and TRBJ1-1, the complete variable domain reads DSGVTQTPKHLITATGQRVTLRCSPRSGDLSVYWYQQSLDQGLQFLIQYYNGEERAKGNILERFSAQQFPDLHSELNLSSLELGDSALYFCASSPPDYTEAFFGQGTRLTVV.

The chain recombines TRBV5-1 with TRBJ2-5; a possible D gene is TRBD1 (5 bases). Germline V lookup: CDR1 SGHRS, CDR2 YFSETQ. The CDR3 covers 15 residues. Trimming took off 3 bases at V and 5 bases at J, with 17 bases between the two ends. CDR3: CASSSYSQGIETQYF. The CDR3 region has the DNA TGCGCCAGCAGCTCATACTCGCAGGGTATCGAGACCCAGTACTTC.

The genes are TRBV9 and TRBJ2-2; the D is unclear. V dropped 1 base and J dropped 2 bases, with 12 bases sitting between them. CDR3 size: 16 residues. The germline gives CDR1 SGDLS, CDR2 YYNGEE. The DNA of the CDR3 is TGTGCCAGCAGCGTACAAGCCCGTTCAAACACCGGGGAGCTGTTTTTT. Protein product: CASSVQARSNTGELFF. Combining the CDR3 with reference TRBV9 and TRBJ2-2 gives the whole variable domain DSGVTQTPKHLITATGQRVTLRCSPRSGDLSVYWYQQSLDQGLQFLIQYYNGEERAKGNILERFSAQQFPDLHSELNLSSLELGDSALYFCASSVQARSNTGELFFGEGSRLTVL.

CDR3 region: CATAPRAGANVLTF. As DNA, the CDR3 is TGTGCCACCGCCCCCAGGGCTGGGGCCAACGTCCTGACTTTC. This sequence joins TRBV27 and TRBJ2-6; D might be TRBD1 (5 bases). The CDR3 extends over 14 amino acids. V gave up 10 bases and J gave up 2 bases, with 12 bases separating them. Germline V gives CDR1 MNHEY, CDR2 SMNVEV (reference sequence).

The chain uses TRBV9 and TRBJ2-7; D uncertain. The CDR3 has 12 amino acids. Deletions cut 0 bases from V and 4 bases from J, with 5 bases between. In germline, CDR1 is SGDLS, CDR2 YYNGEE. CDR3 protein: CASSVDGYEQYF. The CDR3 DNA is TGTGCCAGCAGCGTAGACGGTTACGAGCAGTACTTC. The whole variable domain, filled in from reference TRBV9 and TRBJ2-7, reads DSGVTQTPKHLITATGQRVTLRCSPRSGDLSVYWYQQSLDQGLQFLIQYYNGEERAKGNILERFSAQQFPDLHSELNLSSLELGDSALYFCASSVDGYEQYFGPGTRLTVT.

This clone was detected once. The CDR3 nucleotides are TGTGCCAGCACAGGGGGGAAAAATCAGCCCCAGCATTTT. It codes for CASTGGKNQPQHF. V usage is TRBV6-5 and J usage is TRBJ1-5, with 7 bases lining up with TRBD1. The ends lost 7 bases at V and 4 bases at J; junction bases unmatched: 4. Per the germline V gene, CDR1 is MNHEY and CDR2 is SVGAGI. The CDR3 contains 13 residues.

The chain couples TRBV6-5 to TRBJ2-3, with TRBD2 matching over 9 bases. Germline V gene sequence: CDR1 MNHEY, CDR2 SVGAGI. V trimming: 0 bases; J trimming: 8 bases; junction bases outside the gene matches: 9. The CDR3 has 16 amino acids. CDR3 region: CASSYSEGLAGGTQYF. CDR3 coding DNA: TGTGCCAGCAGTTACTCTGAGGGACTAGCAGGCGGTACGCAGTATTTT.

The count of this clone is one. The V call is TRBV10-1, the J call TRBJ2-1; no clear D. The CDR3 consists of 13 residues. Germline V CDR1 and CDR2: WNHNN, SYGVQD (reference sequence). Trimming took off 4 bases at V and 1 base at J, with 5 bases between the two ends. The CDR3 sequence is CASSAQSYNEQFF. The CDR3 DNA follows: TGCGCCAGCAGTGCACAGTCCTACAATGAGCAGTTCTTC.

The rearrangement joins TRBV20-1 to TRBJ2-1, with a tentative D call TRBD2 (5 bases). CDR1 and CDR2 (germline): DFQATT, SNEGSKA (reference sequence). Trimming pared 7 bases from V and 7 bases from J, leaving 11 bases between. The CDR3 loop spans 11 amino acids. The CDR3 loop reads CSVLLVNEQFF. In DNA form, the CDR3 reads TGCAGTGTTTTACTAGTTAATGAGCAGTTCTTC.

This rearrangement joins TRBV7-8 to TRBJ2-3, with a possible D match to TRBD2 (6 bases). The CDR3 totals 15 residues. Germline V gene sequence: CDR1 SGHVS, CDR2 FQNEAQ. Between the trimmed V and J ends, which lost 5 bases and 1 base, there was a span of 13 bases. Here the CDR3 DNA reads TGTGCCAGCAGCGGACGACTAGTGGGCACAGATACGCAGTATTTT. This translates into CASSGRLVGTDTQYF.

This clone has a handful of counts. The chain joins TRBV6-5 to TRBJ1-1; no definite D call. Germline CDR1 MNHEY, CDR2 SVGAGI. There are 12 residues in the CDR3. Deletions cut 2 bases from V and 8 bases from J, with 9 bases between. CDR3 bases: TGTGCCAGCAGTTACATGACATTCGAAGCTTTCTTT. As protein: CASSYMTFEAFF.

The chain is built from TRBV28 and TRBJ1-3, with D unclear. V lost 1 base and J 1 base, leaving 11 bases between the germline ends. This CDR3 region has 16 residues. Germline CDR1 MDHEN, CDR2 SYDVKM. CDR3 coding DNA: TGTGCCAGCAGTTTATATGGAGTTGGGTCTGGAAACACCATATATTTT. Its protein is CASSLYGVGSGNTIYF.

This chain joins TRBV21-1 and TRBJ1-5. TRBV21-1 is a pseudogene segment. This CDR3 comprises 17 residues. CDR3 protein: CASSKRNREGSNQPQHF. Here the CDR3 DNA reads TGTGCCAGCAGCAAGAGGAACAGGGAGGGAAGCAATCAGCCCCAGCATTTT.